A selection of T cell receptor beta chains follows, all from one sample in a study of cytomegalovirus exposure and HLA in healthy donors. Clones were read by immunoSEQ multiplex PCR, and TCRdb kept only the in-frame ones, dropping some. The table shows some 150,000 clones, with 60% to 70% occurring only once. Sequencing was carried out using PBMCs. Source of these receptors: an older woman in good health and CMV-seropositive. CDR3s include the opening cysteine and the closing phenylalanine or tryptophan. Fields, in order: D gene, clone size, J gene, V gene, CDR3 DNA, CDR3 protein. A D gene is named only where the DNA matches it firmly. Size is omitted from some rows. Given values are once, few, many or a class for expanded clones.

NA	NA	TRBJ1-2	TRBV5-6	TGTGCCAGCAGCTTCTGGGGGCCCCTTGGGGGCTACACCTTC	CASSFWGPLGGYTF
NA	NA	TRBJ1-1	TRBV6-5	TGTGCCAGCAGTTACGAGGGACCCAGGGGAGCTTTCTTT	CASSYEGPRGAFF
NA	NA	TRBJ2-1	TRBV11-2	TGTGCCAGCAGCTTACGACCGACAGGTAGCTCCTACAATGAGCAGTTCTTC	CASSLRPTGSSYNEQFF
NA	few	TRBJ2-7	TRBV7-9	TGTGCCAGCAGCCTGCAGGGTACAAGCTCCTACGAGCAGTACTTC	CASSLQGTSSYEQYF
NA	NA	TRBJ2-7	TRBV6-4	TGTGCCAGCAGTGCACAGGGGGGGCCCTACGAGCAGTACTTC	CASSAQGGPYEQYF
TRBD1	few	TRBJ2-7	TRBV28	TGTGCCAGCAGGGGACAGGGGTACGAGCAGTACTTC	CASRGQGYEQYF
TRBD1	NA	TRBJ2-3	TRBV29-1	TGCAGCTCACACGACAGGGGAGAGCAGTATTTT	CSSHDRGEQYF
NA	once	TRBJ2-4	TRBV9	TGTGCCAGCAGCGCGGTAGCGGATCCTATTAACATTCAGTACTTC	CASSAVADPINIQYF
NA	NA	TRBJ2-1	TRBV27	TGTGCCAGCAGTCAGAGAAGCGGAGAGCAGTTCTTC	CASSQRSGEQFF
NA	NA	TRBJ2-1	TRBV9	TGTGCCAGCAGCCCGGGCGGGACTTACAATGAGCAGTTCTTC	CASSPGGTYNEQFF
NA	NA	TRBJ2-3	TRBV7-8	TGTGCCAGCAGCATTAGGAACTATCGCACAGATACGCAGTATTTT	CASSIRNYRTDTQYF
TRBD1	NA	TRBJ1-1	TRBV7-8	TGTGCCAGCAGCTTAGCTTTTGGGGTAGACAGGGAGCTGAACACTGAAGCTTTCTTT	CASSLAFGVDRELNTEAFF
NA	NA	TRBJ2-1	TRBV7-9	TGTGCCAGCAGCCCAGCTCCGCTAGCCGACAATGAGCAGTTCTTC	CASSPAPLADNEQFF
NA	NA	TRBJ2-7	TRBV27	TGTGCCAGCAGTTTAAGAGGAGGCACGTACGAGCAGTACTTC	CASSLRGGTYEQYF
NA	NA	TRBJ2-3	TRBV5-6	TGTGCCAGCAGCTTGCCCGGGACAGATACGCAGTATTTT	CASSLPGTDTQYF
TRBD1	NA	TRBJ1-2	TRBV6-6	TGTGCCAGCAGTTACTCGAGCCAGGGGGCGCTTGGCTACACCTTC	CASSYSSQGALGYTF
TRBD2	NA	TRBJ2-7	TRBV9	TGTGCCAGCAGCGTAGGCTTAGCGGGGGGATACGAGCAGTACTTC	CASSVGLAGGYEQYF
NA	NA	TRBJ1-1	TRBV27	TGTGCCAGCAGTTTATGGAACCAGGGGAACACTGAAGCTTTCTTT	CASSLWNQGNTEAFF
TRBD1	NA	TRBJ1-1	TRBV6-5	TGTGCCAGCAGTTTCCAAACAGGGGACACTGAAGCTTTCTTT	CASSFQTGDTEAFF
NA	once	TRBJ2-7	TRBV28	TGTGCCAGCAGTTTACAGGGAGGATACGAGCAGTACTTC	CASSLQGGYEQYF
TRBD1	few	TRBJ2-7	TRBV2	TGTGCCAGCAGTGCTGACAGGGGAACCTACGAGCAGTACTTC	CASSADRGTYEQYF
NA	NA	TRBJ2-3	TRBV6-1	TGTGCCAGCAGTGTTCACAATGGGGCCACAGATACGCAGTATTTT	CASSVHNGATDTQYF
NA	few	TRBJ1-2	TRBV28	TGTGCCAGCAGTCCTACAGGACAGACCCCTAACTATGGCTACACCTTC	CASSPTGQTPNYGYTF
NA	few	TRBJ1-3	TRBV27	TGTGCCAGCAGTTTGGTCCAGGGTCCCTCTGGAAACACCATATATTTT	CASSLVQGPSGNTIYF
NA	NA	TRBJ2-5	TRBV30	TGTGCCTGGAGTGTACAAAGTAGCGAAGAGACCCAGTACTTC	CAWSVQSSEETQYF